The clone carrying this TCR beta chain has a handful of counts. What it recognizes is unknown. The data are from a study of CD8 T cells in Susac syndrome. The CDR3 extends over 14 amino acids. The germline gives CDR1 SGHNT, CDR2 YYREEE (reference sequence). Between the trimmed V and J ends, which lost 5 bases and 0 bases, there was a span of 12 bases. An amount of RNA that ranged from roughly 0.5 to 1 ug was reverse transcribed with random hexamers. Amplification of TCR beta CDR3 was carried out by immunoSEQ multiplex PCR, which covered 54 Vbeta and 13 Jbeta segments. TCRdb ran MiXCR on the immunoSEQ multiplex PCR reads and lists one entry per CDR3 protein. In the table there are 400,000 to 550,000 distinct CDR3 sequences, roughly 85% of which are singletons. General observations from the study: An acknowledgment was made by the study that its TCR sequencing and HLA analysis involved relatively few individuals.

The multiple sclerosis controls were treatment-naive patients with relapsing-remitting disease that was stable or active. TEMRA cells underwent FACS enrichment and CD8+ and CD4+ T cells underwent negative isolation. Sequenced material: CD8+ T cells from PBMCs. The rearrangement uses TRBV5-4 and TRBJ2-7; D gene ambiguous. The sequence came from a human donor with multiple sclerosis. CDR3 amino acids: CASSSWTASYEQYF. CDR3 sequence (DNA): TGTGCCAGCAGTTCGTGGACGGCCTCCTACGAGCAGTACTTC. Drawing the rest from reference TRBV5-4 and TRBJ2-7, the complete variable domain is ETGVTQSPTHLIKTRGQQVTLRCSSQSGHNTVSWYQQALGQGPQFIFQYYREEENGRGNFPPRFSGLQFPNYSSELNVNALELDDSALYLCASSSWTASYEQYFGPGTRLTVT.